This TCR beta chain comes out of a study of OX40 agonist ivuxolimab in advanced cancers. Study-level information: The dose of intravenous ivuxolimab that patients received every 2 weeks ranged from 0.01 to 10 mg/kg. Checkpoint inhibitors had been given previously to under 50% of patients.

To note about this clone: Antigen: not known.

Overall study findings and caveats: At 0.1 to 3.0 mg/kg and by week 6, clonal expansion occurred in CD4+ and CD8+ blood T cells.

Libraries were prepared by immunoSEQ multiplex PCR; TCRdb keeps only in-frame clonotypes and omits some of them. This table has approximately 31,000 clones, approximately 88% appearing once. Autoimmune disease history or systemic immunosuppression led to patients being barred. V lost 4 bases, J lost 4 bases, and 4 bases stayed unmatched. The CDR3 has 14 amino acids. CDR1 and CDR2 (germline): MDHEN, SYDVKM. This sample comprised CD4+ or CD8+ T cells sorted from blood, obtained in a trial of the OX40 agonist ivuxolimab. This TCR was recovered from an adult with an advanced solid tumor such as melanoma, head and neck, liver or kidney cancer. The chain couples TRBV28 to TRBJ2-7; 10 nucleotides agree with TRBD1. The CDR3 here is CASSWRDRGYEQYF. CDR3 sequence (DNA): TGTGCCAGCAGTTGGAGGGACAGGGGATACGAGCAGTACTTC. Drawing the rest from reference TRBV28 and TRBJ2-7, the complete variable domain is DVKVTQSSRYLVKRTGEKVFLECVQDMDHENMFWYRQDPGLGLRLIYFSYDVKMKEKGDIPEGYSVSREKKERFSLILESASTNQTSMYLCASSWRDRGYEQYFGPGTRLTVT.